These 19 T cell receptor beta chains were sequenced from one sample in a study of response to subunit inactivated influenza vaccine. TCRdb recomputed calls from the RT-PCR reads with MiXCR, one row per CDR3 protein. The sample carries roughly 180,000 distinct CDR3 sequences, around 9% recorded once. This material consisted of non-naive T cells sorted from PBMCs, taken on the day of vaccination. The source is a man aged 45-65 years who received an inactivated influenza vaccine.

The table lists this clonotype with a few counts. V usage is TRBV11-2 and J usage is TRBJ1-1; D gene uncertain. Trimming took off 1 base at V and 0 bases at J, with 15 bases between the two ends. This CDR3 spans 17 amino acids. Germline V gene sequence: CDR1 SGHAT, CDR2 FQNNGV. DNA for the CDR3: TGTGCCAGCAGCTTAGTAATTGGGGTCCTCATGAACACTGAAGCTTTCTTT. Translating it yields CASSLVIGVLMNTEAFF.

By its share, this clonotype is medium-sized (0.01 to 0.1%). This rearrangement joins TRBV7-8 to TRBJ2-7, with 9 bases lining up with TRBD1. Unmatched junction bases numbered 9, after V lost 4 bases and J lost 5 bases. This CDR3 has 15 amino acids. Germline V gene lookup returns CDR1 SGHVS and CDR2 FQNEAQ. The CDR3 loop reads CASSSPRDRDDEQYF. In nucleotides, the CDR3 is TGTGCCAGCAGCTCGCCCCGGGACAGGGATGACGAGCAGTACTTC. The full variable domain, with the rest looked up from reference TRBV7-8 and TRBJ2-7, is GAGVSQSPRYKVAKRGQDVALRCDPISGHVSLFWYQQALGQGPEFLTYFQNEAQLDKSGLPSDRFFAERPEGSVSTLKIQRTQQEDSAVYLCASSSPRDRDDEQYFGPGTRLTVT.

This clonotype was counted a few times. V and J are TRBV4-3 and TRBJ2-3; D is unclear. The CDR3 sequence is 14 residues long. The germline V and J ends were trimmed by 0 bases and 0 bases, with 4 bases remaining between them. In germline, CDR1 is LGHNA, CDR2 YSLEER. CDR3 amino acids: CASSQDSSTDTQYF. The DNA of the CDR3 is TGCGCCAGCAGCCAAGATTCAAGCACAGATACGCAGTATTTT.

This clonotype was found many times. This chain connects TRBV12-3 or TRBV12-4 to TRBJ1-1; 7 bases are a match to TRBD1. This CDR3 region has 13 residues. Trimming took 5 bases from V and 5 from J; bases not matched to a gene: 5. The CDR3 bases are TGTGCCAGCAGTCGACAGGGTAGGACTGAAGCTTTCTTT. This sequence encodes CASSRQGRTEAFF.

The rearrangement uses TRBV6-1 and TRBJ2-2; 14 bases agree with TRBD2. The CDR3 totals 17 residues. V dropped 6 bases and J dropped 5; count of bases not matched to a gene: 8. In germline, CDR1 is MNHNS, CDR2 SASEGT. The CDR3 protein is CASSPGTSGSWTGELFF. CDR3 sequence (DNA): TGTGCCAGCAGCCCCGGGACTAGCGGGAGCTGGACCGGGGAGCTGTTTTTT.

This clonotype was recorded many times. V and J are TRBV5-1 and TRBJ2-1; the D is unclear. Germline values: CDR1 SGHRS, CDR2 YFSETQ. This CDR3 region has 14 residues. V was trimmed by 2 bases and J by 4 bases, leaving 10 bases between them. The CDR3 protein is CASSFSPDYNEQFF. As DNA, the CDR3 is TGCGCCAGCAGCTTTTCTCCGGATTACAATGAGCAGTTCTTC.

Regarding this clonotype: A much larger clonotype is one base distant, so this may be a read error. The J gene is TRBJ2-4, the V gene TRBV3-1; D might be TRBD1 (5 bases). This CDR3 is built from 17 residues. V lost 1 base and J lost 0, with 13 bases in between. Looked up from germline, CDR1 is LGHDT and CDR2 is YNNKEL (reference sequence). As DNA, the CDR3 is TGTGCCAGCAGCCAAGCCCTGGGGCGGTTAGCCAAAAACATTCAGTACTTC. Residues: CASSQALGRLAKNIQYF.

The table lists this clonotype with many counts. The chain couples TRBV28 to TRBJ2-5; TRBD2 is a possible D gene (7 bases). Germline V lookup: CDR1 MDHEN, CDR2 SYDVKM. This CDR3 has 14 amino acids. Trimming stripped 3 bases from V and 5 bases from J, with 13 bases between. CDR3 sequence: CASSFGGGQETQYF. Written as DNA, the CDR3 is TGTGCCAGCAGTTTTGGCGGGGGCCAGGAGACCCAGTACTTC.

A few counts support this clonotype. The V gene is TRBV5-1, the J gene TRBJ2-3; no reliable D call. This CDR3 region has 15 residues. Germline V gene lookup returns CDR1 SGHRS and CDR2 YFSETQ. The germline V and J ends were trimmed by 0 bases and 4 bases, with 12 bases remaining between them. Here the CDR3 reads CASSLGVGWSDTQYF. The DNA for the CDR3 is TGCGCCAGCAGCTTGGGAGTGGGCTGGTCAGATACGCAGTATTTT.

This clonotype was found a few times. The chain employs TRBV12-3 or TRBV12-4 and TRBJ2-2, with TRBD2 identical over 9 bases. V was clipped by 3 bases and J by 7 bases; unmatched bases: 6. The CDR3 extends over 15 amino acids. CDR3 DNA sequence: TGTGCCAGCAGTTTCCTAGCGGGAAGGGGCGGGGAGCTGTTTTTT. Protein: CASSFLAGRGGELFF.

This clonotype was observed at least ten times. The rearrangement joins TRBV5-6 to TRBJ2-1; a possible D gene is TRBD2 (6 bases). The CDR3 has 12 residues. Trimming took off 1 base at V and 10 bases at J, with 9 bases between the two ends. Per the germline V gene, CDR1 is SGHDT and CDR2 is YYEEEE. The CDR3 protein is CASSLSGREQFF. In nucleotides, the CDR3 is TGTGCCAGCAGCTTGTCGGGGAGGGAGCAGTTCTTC.

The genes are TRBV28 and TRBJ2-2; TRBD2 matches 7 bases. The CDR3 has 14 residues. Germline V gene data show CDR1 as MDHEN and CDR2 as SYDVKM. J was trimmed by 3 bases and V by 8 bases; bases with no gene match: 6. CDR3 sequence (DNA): TGTGCCAGCCGGCAGGGAGGGGACACCGGGGAGCTGTTTTTT. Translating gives CASRQGGDTGELFF.

In DNA form, the CDR3 reads TGTGCCAGCAGCCCACCTAAGCAGAACACCGGGGAGCTGTTTTTT. It is translated as CASSPPKQNTGELFF. The gene calls are TRBV9 and TRBJ2-2; no definite D call. Germline V gene data show CDR1 as SGDLS and CDR2 as YYNGEE. The CDR3 extends over 15 amino acids. V was pared by 4 bases and J by 1 base, with 11 bases between.

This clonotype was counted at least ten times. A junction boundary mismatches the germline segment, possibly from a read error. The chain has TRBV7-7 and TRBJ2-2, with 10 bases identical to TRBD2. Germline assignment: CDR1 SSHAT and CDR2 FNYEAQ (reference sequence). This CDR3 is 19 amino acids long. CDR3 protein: CASSLGSSRTSGPTGELFF. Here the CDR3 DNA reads TGTGCTAGCAGCTTAGGAAGCTCAAGGACTAGCGGACCCACGGGGGAGCTGTTTTTT.

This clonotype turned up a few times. The CDR3 loop is CASSLDPVPKDYGYTF. The CDR3 DNA sequence: TGCGCCAGCAGCTTGGATCCGGTCCCGAAGGACTATGGCTACACCTTC. V usage is TRBV5-1 and J usage is TRBJ1-2; no reliable D call. V lost 0 bases and J 3 bases, leaving 15 bases between the germline ends. Per the germline V gene, CDR1 is SGHRS and CDR2 is YFSETQ. The CDR3 contains 16 residues.

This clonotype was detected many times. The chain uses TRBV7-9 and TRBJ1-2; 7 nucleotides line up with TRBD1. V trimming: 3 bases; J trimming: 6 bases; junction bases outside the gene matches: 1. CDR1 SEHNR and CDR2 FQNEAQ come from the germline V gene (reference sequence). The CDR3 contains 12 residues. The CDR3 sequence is CASSFTGDGYTF. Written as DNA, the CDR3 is TGTGCCAGCAGCTTTACAGGGGATGGCTACACCTTC.

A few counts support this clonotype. CDR3 in DNA: TGCGCCAGCAGTGAGTCGCAACAGCTTAGCAATCAGCCCCAGCATTTT. Translating gives CASSESQQLSNQPQHF. This chain joins TRBV10-2 and TRBJ1-5; D not resolved. The CDR3 length is 16 residues. V lost 0 bases and J 0 bases, leaving 9 bases between the germline ends. Looked up from germline, CDR1 is WSHSY and CDR2 is SAAADI.

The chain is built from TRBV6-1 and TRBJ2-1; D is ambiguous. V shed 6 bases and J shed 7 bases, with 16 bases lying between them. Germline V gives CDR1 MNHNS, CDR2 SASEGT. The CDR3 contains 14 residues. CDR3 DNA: TGTGCCAGCAGAATCGGAGTAGCAGGTAATGAGCAGTTCTTC. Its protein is CASRIGVAGNEQFF.

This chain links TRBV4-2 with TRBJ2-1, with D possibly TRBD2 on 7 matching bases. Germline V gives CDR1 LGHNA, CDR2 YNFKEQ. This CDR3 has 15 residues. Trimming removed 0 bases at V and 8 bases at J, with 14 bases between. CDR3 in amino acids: CASSQDRGGGDEQFF. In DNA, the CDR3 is TGTGCCAGCAGCCAAGACAGGGGTGGGGGGGATGAGCAGTTCTTC.